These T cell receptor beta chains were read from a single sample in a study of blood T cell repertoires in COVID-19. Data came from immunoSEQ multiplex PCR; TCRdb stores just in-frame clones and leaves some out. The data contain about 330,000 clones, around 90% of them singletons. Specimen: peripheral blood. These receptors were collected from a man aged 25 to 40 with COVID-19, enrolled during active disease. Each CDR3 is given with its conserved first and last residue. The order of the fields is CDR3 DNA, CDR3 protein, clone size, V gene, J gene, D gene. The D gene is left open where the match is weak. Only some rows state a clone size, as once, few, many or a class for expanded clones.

TGTGCCAGCAGCTTAGCGTGGTCCGAGAACTATGGCTACACCTTC,CASSLAWSENYGYTF,-,TRBV7-9,TRBJ1-2,-
TGTGCCAGCAGCTCGATCGTTCAGGATGGCTACACCTTC,CASSSIVQDGYTF,-,TRBV5-4,TRBJ1-2,-
TGTGCCAGCAGCAAAGAATACAGGGGTTTTGGGGCCAACGTCCTGACTTTC,CASSKEYRGFGANVLTF,-,TRBV7-3,TRBJ2-6,TRBD1
TGTGCCAGCAGCCTCCGACTAGCGGGCGCCTACGAGCAGTACTTC,CASSLRLAGAYEQYF,-,TRBV3-1/TRBV3-2,TRBJ2-7,TRBD2
TGCGCCAGCAGCCAAGAGGACAGGACCACCGGGGAGCTGTTTTTT,CASSQEDRTTGELFF,once,TRBV4-1,TRBJ2-2,TRBD1
TGTGCCAGCAGCTTAGGGACAGACATCACCGGGGAGCTGTTTTTT,CASSLGTDITGELFF,-,TRBV7-2,TRBJ2-2,-
TGTGCCAGCAGTTACGGGACTCTGGGTGAAAAACTGTTTTTT,CASSYGTLGEKLFF,-,TRBV6-6,TRBJ1-4,-
TGTGCCAGCTCACAAGGACAGGCTAGGACTTCGGGGGCCCTCCACTTT,CASSQGQARTSGALHF,-,TRBV18,TRBJ1-6,TRBD1
TGTGCCAGCAGTACTGAAAGGGGTGGCCTAGAGCAGTACTTC,CASSTERGGLEQYF,-,TRBV6-2/TRBV6-3,TRBJ2-7,-
TGTGCCAGCAACCTCGCGGGGCCCCTCTACGAGCAGTACTTC,CASNLAGPLYEQYF,-,TRBV27,TRBJ2-7,-
TGTGCCAGTAGCTTAAGAGGGGGCCGCCTGAACACTGAAGCTTTCTTT,CASSLRGGRLNTEAFF,-,TRBV19,TRBJ1-1,TRBD1
TGTGCCAGCAGCCGAAGGACAGTCTCTGGAAACACCATATATTTT,CASSRRTVSGNTIYF,once,TRBV2,TRBJ1-3,-
TGTGCCAGCTCTTCAACTCTAGTGGGGACACCGAACACCGGGGAGCTGTTTTTT,CASSSTLVGTPNTGELFF,-,TRBV18,TRBJ2-2,-
TGTGCCAGCAGTTTCCCTACAGGGATCTATGGCTACACCTTC,CASSFPTGIYGYTF,once,TRBV28,TRBJ1-2,-
TGTGCCAGCAGTCCCCCGGGACTAGCGGGCCTCTACGAGCAGTACTTC,CASSPPGLAGLYEQYF,-,TRBV27,TRBJ2-7,TRBD2
TGTGCCAGCAGCCGAACCGTCGGACAGGGGATGCGGGCTGAAGCTTTCTTT,CASSRTVGQGMRAEAFF,-,TRBV28,TRBJ1-1,TRBD1
TGTGCCAGCAGCTTAGACTTAAATGGTGACGAGCAGTACTTC,CASSLDLNGDEQYF,-,TRBV7-2,TRBJ2-7,-
TGTGCCAGCAGCTTGAGACTAGCGGGTTACCGAACCTACGAGCAGTACTTC,CASSLRLAGYRTYEQYF,-,TRBV5-6,TRBJ2-7,TRBD2
TGTGCCAGTAAGACAGGGGATAACACTGAAGCTTTCTTT,CASKTGDNTEAFF,few,TRBV19,TRBJ1-1,TRBD1
TGTGCCAGCAGTGCAACCGGGACAGGGGGCCCGGATGAGCAGTTCTTC,CASSATGTGGPDEQFF,-,TRBV6-1,TRBJ2-1,TRBD1
TGTGCCAGCAGCTGGACTTATTTTAGCACAGATACGCAGTATTTT,CASSWTYFSTDTQYF,-,TRBV5-8,TRBJ2-3,-
TGCGCCAGCAGCTCAGGACAGGCCACCGGGGAGCTGTTTTTT,CASSSGQATGELFF,-,TRBV5-1,TRBJ2-2,TRBD1
TGTGCCAGCAGCTCACAGGGGGGAAATCAGCCCCAGCATTTT,CASSSQGGNQPQHF,-,TRBV7-2,TRBJ1-5,TRBD1
TGTGCCAGCAGTCATGGGACAGCCCAGCCCCAGCATTTT,CASSHGTAQPQHF,-,TRBV6-2/TRBV6-3,TRBJ1-5,TRBD1
TGTGCCAGCAGCTTGACCAGGGGGACCGGGGAGCTGTTTTTT,CASSLTRGTGELFF,once,TRBV5-6,TRBJ2-2,TRBD1
TGTGCCAGCAGCTTGCGGGACACCAACAAGCATTTT,CASSLRDTNKHF,-,TRBV5-8,TRBJ1-5,-
TGTGCCAGCAGTCCGCCTAGAGGCCGGGGGTCACCCCTCCACTTT,CASSPPRGRGSPLHF,-,TRBV6-5,TRBJ1-6,-
TGTGCCAGTAAAATAGAGGAGGGTGTGGGCACTGAAGCTTTCTTT,CASKIEEGVGTEAFF,-,TRBV19,TRBJ1-1,-
TGTGCCAGCAGTTACTCGATACAGGGACCCTACGAGCAGTACTTC,CASSYSIQGPYEQYF,-,TRBV6-5,TRBJ2-7,-
TGTGCCAGCAGCTTCGGCAGGGATAACACTGAAGCTTTCTTT,CASSFGRDNTEAFF,once,TRBV11-1,TRBJ1-1,-
TGTGCCAGTAGTCTACAGGGGGCGGCCGGGGAGCTGTTTTTT,CASSLQGAAGELFF,-,TRBV19,TRBJ2-2,TRBD1
TGCGCCAGCAGCCACCCTATACAGGGTAGCTCCTACGAGCAGTACTTC,CASSHPIQGSSYEQYF,-,TRBV4-1,TRBJ2-7,-
TGTGCCAGCAGCCGAGCCCAGGGGGCACAAGAGACCCAGTACTTC,CASSRAQGAQETQYF,-,TRBV9,TRBJ2-5,TRBD1
TGTGCCAGCAGCTTGGTGGGACAGGGGAGCGGGGTTGTCACTGAAGCTTTCTTT,CASSLVGQGSGVVTEAFF,-,TRBV5-5,TRBJ1-1,TRBD1
TGTGCCATCAGTGATGATACCCCGACTTACACCTTC,CAISDDTPTYTF,-,TRBV10-3,TRBJ1-2,-
TGTGCCAGCAGTTTCAGACATACAGGGTGGCACTATGGCTACACCTTC,CASSFRHTGWHYGYTF,few,TRBV6-5,TRBJ1-2,-
TGTGCCAGCAGCTTTAATCCGGCGGGAGGCGAGACCCAGTACTTC,CASSFNPAGGETQYF,few,TRBV5-6,TRBJ2-5,TRBD2
TGTGCCAGCAGCCAACTAATCACAGATACGCAGTATTTT,CASSQLITDTQYF,-,TRBV3-1/TRBV3-2,TRBJ2-3,-
TGTGCCAGTAGTATCGGAGGGAGTGGCGATGAGCAGTTCTTC,CASSIGGSGDEQFF,few,TRBV19,TRBJ2-1,-
TGTGCCAGCAGCCCTAGACAGGCCTCTAATGAAAAACTGTTTTTT,CASSPRQASNEKLFF,-,TRBV7-2,TRBJ1-4,-
TGTGCCAGCAGTTACTGGGGGACTAGCGGACAAGAGACCCAGTACTTC,CASSYWGTSGQETQYF,once,TRBV6-2/TRBV6-3,TRBJ2-5,TRBD2
TGTGCCAGTACCCTTGGATGGGAACCAAAAGAGGGATCCCCCTATGGCTACACCTTC,CASTLGWEPKEGSPYGYTF,-,TRBV19,TRBJ1-2,-
TGTGCCAGCAGCTCTCGATTACAGGGGGTCGGTGGCTACACCTTC,CASSSRLQGVGGYTF,-,TRBV5-4,TRBJ1-2,TRBD1
TGTGCCAGTAGTACAAGGACGGGGATGAACACTGAAGCTTTCTTT,CASSTRTGMNTEAFF,-,TRBV19,TRBJ1-1,-
TGTGCCAGCAGTCAAAGGACAAACTCTGGAAACACCATATATTTT,CASSQRTNSGNTIYF,-,TRBV6-5,TRBJ1-3,-
TGTGCCAGCAGCCCCCAGGGGATCGTTTATGGCTACACCTTC,CASSPQGIVYGYTF,-,TRBV7-2,TRBJ1-2,-
TGTGCCAGCAGCCCTACAGGGGGGTCTAACTATGGCTACACCTTC,CASSPTGGSNYGYTF,-,TRBV7-3,TRBJ1-2,TRBD1
TGTGCCAGCAGTTCATATTCGACAGGGGAGAATGAAAAACTGTTTTTT,CASSSYSTGENEKLFF,-,TRBV27,TRBJ1-4,TRBD1
TGTGCCAGCAGTTTAGAGGGGGCACGGTATGGCTACACCTTC,CASSLEGARYGYTF,once,TRBV27,TRBJ1-2,TRBD1
TGCGCCAGCAGCTTGACACAGATGAACACTGAAGCTTTCTTT,CASSLTQMNTEAFF,-,TRBV5-1,TRBJ1-1,-
TGTGCCAGCAGCTTAATGAGGACTAGCGGGGGAGCCCACGAGCAGTACTTC,CASSLMRTSGGAHEQYF,-,TRBV7-8,TRBJ2-7,TRBD2
TGTGCCAGCAGATTAGGGGGTTTCACAGATACGCAGTATTTT,CASRLGGFTDTQYF,once,TRBV2,TRBJ2-3,-
TGTGCCAGCATGATCGGACAGCTCAATCAGCCCCAGCATTTT,CASMIGQLNQPQHF,-,TRBV25-1,TRBJ1-5,-
TGTGCCACCAGTGATTTGCGGCAGGGGGCCTACAATGAGCAGTTCTTC,CATSDLRQGAYNEQFF,-,TRBV24-1,TRBJ2-1,TRBD1
TGTGCCAGCAGCTTAACAGGGGTTGGTGAAAAACTGTTTTTT,CASSLTGVGEKLFF,-,TRBV7-9,TRBJ1-4,TRBD1
TGTGCCACCAGCAGAAGCCCAACAGGGGAAAGCAATCAGCCCCAGCATTTT,CATSRSPTGESNQPQHF,-,TRBV15,TRBJ1-5,TRBD1
TGTGCCAGCAGTTATGCGGCTCCCTATGAGCAGTTCTTC,CASSYAAPYEQFF,-,TRBV6-5,TRBJ2-1,-
TGTGCCAGCAGCTTACCAGGGGGCAATCAGCCCCAGCATTTT,CASSLPGGNQPQHF,few,TRBV7-2,TRBJ1-5,-